Reported below is one T cell receptor beta chain. This clonotype was seen a few times. The clone's antigen remains unknown. It has no much larger one-base neighbor in the sample; base qualities were not kept. This specimen comes from a study of T cells in Graves' hyperthyroidism and ophthalmopathy (dated by TCRdb to between 2017 and 2020). At the level of the whole study: Peripheral blood was collected at initial diagnosis, before any treatment. After sampling, hyperthyroidism patients received methimazole starting at 30 mg daily, and ophthalmopathy patients received high-dose intravenous methylprednisolone. According to the paper, TCR Vbeta CDR3 sequencing was carried out on around 140 peripheral blood samples, which came from more than 40 ophthalmopathy, 75 to 80 hyperthyroidism and 17 progressor patients. A discovery cohort of around 100 patients, roughly 45 with Graves' ophthalmopathy and approximately 60 with stable Graves' hyperthyroidism, was used to find distinguishing TCR V-J signatures. The 95 to 100 discovery patients were randomly divided into training and test sets at a 7:3 ratio. An independent validation cohort of around 19 hyperthyroidism patients and about 16 patients who later progressed to ophthalmopathy tested prospective prediction of ophthalmopathy. In addition, the study compared T-cell repertoires in thyroid tissue and in blood from several Graves' hyperthyroidism patients.

Hyperthyroidism patients were newly diagnosed, had a disease duration of under 2 months, and were aged 18 to 65 years. Patients with uncontrolled infections, other autoimmune diseases, pregnancy or lactation were excluded. Diagnoses relied on clinical symptoms, serum thyroxine and TRAb, thyroid ultrasound and orbital computed tomography. Blood from progressor patients was collected at the time of first diagnosis with hyperthyroidism, before any ophthalmopathy symptoms had appeared. Ficoll-Paque density gradient centrifugation was used to isolate PBMCs from around 10 ml of fresh peripheral blood. Progressor patients were initially diagnosed with Graves' hyperthyroidism and developed ophthalmopathy during follow-up. Total RNA was extracted with Trizol reagent, and quality was checked on an Agilent 2100 Bioanalyzer. Overall study outcomes, separate from this receptor: Sample size was not statistically predetermined, and investigators were not blinded to group allocation. During validation, the model predicted progression to ophthalmopathy a median of approximately 6.5 months ahead of onset, with around 70% sensitivity and 72.22% specificity. In cross-validation, a model built on a 13 V-J signature told ophthalmopathy apart from stable hyperthyroidism with approximately 91% sensitivity and roughly 82% specificity, and in testing the same model reached 80%/75%. Blood samples also contained most of the expanded thyroid clonotypes (frequency above 0.001), which suggests that blood repertoires may reflect thyroid immune responses.

The TCR beta CDR3 regions were amplified from RNA transcripts. The first round of RT-PCR for the TCR CDR3 was performed with the HTBI primer set and the Qiagen OneStep RT-PCR kit. Libraries were constructed in a second round of multiplex PCR, after which size selection and purification were carried out. The libraries were sequenced on an Illumina HiSeq2000 using paired-end 100 bp reads. On the study's bioinformatics: SOAPnuke was used to process the raw data, removing reads that contained adapters or uncalled bases, had a mean Phred below 15, or lacked an exact match to the constant primer or identifier. COPE v1.2.5 was used to merge the high-quality paired reads, and each unique nucleotide sequence was defined as a clonotype. Clonotypes were aligned to IMGT TRBV, TRBD and TRBJ reference segments using MiTCR v1.1. Only V-J combinations with frequency above 0.0001, covering roughly 99% of repertoires, were analysed. A TCS score was defined as the ratio between F50 (clonal expansion) and ExV (chaos), using BLOSUM62-based TCRdist between CDR3 peptides within each V-J. Welch's t-statistics and random forest reduced 500 to 550 V-J features to roughly 13, which were used in a naive Bayes classifier (R e1071). TCRdb redid the processing of the public reads, applying fastp at Q25 and MiXCR, and retained in-frame beta chains. CDR3 protein duplicates are merged, each entry listing the most common genes and DNA. These V and J calls originate from TCRdb's pipeline instead of the authors' own analysis. Counted in this sample were roughly 500,000 distinct CDR3 sequences; about 15% of them appeared once. The ten largest clonotypes hold roughly 5.5% of the sample.

V gives up 1 base and J gives up 4 bases, and the segment between their germline ends measures 19 bases. The germline V gene specifies SGHVS as CDR1 and FQNEAQ as CDR2. Taken from cysteine to phenylalanine, the CDR3 has 17 residues. The entry retains the CDR3 DNA only, 51 bases that are in frame from base 1. The chain is assembled from TRBV7-8 and TRBJ1-2, with a weak D call of TRBD1 (6 bases match). The sequence was obtained from a woman aged 25-40 years with Graves' hyperthyroidism that later progressed to Graves' ophthalmopathy. What was sequenced was blood. CDR3 reads: CASSLVYVVRGSYGYTF. The nucleotide sequence reads TGTGCCAGCAGCTTAGTATATGTAGTCAGGGGTTCCTATGGCTACACCTTC.